These T cell receptor beta chains were read from a single sample in a study of blood T cell repertoires in COVID-19. Using immunoSEQ multiplex PCR, the repertoire was profiled, and TCRdb retains in-frame clones only, with some absent. Here the sample spans about 220,000 clones, 70% to 90% being singletons. Sequencing was performed on peripheral blood. The receptors originated from a human donor in a cohort sampled during active COVID-19. The CDR3 runs from the conserved cysteine through the conserved F or W. The D gene is left open where the match is weak. Size tells how often a clone was seen (once, few, many) or the class of an expanded clone, and some rows leave it out.

CDR3: CASKETGGTDTQYF
DNA: TGTGCCAGCAAGGAAACGGGGGGCACAGATACGCAGTATTTT
V: TRBV2
J: TRBJ2-3
D: .
size: .

CDR3: CASSARTSGRAHEQYF
DNA: TGTGCCAGTAGTGCCCGGACTAGCGGGAGGGCCCACGAGCAGTACTTC
V: TRBV19
J: TRBJ2-7
D: TRBD2
size: few

CDR3: CSGTQTKNTEAFF
DNA: TGCAGCGGAACACAGACTAAGAACACTGAAGCTTTCTTT
V: TRBV29-1
J: TRBJ1-1
D: .
size: few

CDR3: CASSRLPGLAGGIAFF
DNA: TGTGCCAGCAGCCGCCTCCCGGGACTAGCGGGAGGAATAGCGTTCTTC
V: TRBV5-6
J: TRBJ2-1
D: TRBD2
size: .

CDR3: CASSLYTGYNQPQHF
DNA: TGTGCCAGTAGTCTCTATACAGGGTACAATCAGCCCCAGCATTTT
V: TRBV19
J: TRBJ1-5
D: .
size: .

CDR3: CASTRGRTF
DNA: TGTGCCAGCACGCGGGGGAGGACCTTC
V: TRBV28
J: TRBJ1-2
D: .
size: once

CDR3: CASSEISQSPYGYTF
DNA: TGTGCCAGCAGCGAGATCTCACAGAGCCCTTATGGCTACACCTTC
V: TRBV7-2
J: TRBJ1-2
D: .
size: .

CDR3: CASSQDHRGAVGYTF
DNA: TGTGCCAGCAGCCAAGATCACAGGGGGGCGGTTGGCTACACCTTC
V: TRBV3-1/TRBV3-2
J: TRBJ1-2
D: TRBD1
size: .

CDR3: CASSLGAGNTIYF
DNA: TGTGCCAGCAGCTTAGGAGCTGGAAACACCATATATTTT
V: TRBV7-9
J: TRBJ1-3
D: .
size: .

CDR3: CASSQMVSDGDTQYF
DNA: TGTGCCAGCAGCCAGATGGTCAGCGACGGAGATACGCAGTATTTT
V: TRBV4-2
J: TRBJ2-3
D: .
size: .

CDR3: CATSRDGAKAETQYF
DNA: TGTGCCACCAGCAGAGATGGGGCGAAGGCGGAGACCCAGTACTTC
V: TRBV15
J: TRBJ2-5
D: .
size: once

CDR3: CASSYAPTGSSGYTF
DNA: TGTGCCAGCAGTTACGCCCCTACAGGGTCGAGTGGCTACACCTTC
V: TRBV6-5
J: TRBJ1-2
D: .
size: .

CDR3: CASSAGLEQYF
DNA: TGTGCCAGCAGTGCAGGACTGGAACAGTACTTC
V: TRBV25-1
J: TRBJ2-7
D: .
size: .

CDR3: CASSPGLAENTGELFF
DNA: TGCGCCAGCAGCCCGGGACTAGCGGAGAACACCGGGGAGCTGTTTTTT
V: TRBV4-3
J: TRBJ2-2
D: TRBD2
size: few

CDR3: CASSSPRDLSSGANVLTF
DNA: TGTGCCAGCAGCTCCCCCCGGGACTTAAGCTCTGGGGCCAACGTCCTGACTTTC
V: TRBV11-2
J: TRBJ2-6
D: .
size: .

CDR3: CASSLTGVETQYF
DNA: TGCGCCAGCAGCTTGACGGGGGTAGAGACCCAGTACTTC
V: TRBV5-1
J: TRBJ2-5
D: .
size: .

CDR3: CASSYRGGGTEAFF
DNA: TGTGCCAGCAGTTACAGAGGGGGCGGGACTGAAGCTTTCTTT
V: TRBV6-5
J: TRBJ1-1
D: TRBD1
size: few

CDR3: CASSKDNVYEQYF
DNA: TGTGCCAGCAGCAAGGACAACGTCTACGAGCAGTACTTC
V: TRBV4-2
J: TRBJ2-7
D: .
size: .

CDR3: CASSNLQGSNQPQHF
DNA: TGTGCCAGTAGTAATCTCCAGGGTAGCAATCAGCCCCAGCATTTT
V: TRBV19
J: TRBJ1-5
D: .
size: few

CDR3: CASSYWDRGTDTQYF
DNA: TGTGCCAGCAGTTATTGGGACAGGGGTACAGATACGCAGTATTTT
V: TRBV6-5
J: TRBJ2-3
D: TRBD1
size: .

CDR3: CASSSRHLSSYNSPLHF
DNA: TGTGCCAGCAGTTCGCGACATCTCAGCTCCTATAATTCACCCCTCCACTTT
V: TRBV2
J: TRBJ1-6
D: .
size: .

CDR3: CASSSFSDSGKNEQFF
DNA: TGTGCTAGCAGCTCCTTCTCTGATAGCGGGAAGAATGAGCAGTTCTTC
V: TRBV7-7
J: TRBJ2-1
D: TRBD2
size: .

CDR3: CASSFRGTYEQYF
DNA: TGTGCCAGCAGTTTCAGGGGGACCTACGAGCAGTACTTC
V: TRBV28
J: TRBJ2-7
D: TRBD1
size: once

CDR3: CASSYSSIAYEQYF
DNA: TGTGCCAGCAGTTACAGCTCGATAGCGTACGAGCAGTACTTC
V: TRBV6-2/TRBV6-3
J: TRBJ2-7
D: .
size: .

CDR3: CASSLGGSNQPQHF
DNA: TGTGCCAGCAGCCTTGGCGGAAGCAATCAGCCCCAGCATTTT
V: TRBV28
J: TRBJ1-5
D: .
size: .

CDR3: CATSDSGQGVGEKLFF
DNA: TGTGCCACCAGTGATTCCGGACAGGGGGTTGGAGAAAAACTGTTTTTT
V: TRBV24-1
J: TRBJ1-4
D: TRBD1
size: .

CDR3: CASSSGQLNTGELFF
DNA: TGTGCCAGCAGCTCGGGACAGTTAAACACCGGGGAGCTGTTTTTT
V: TRBV6-5
J: TRBJ2-2
D: TRBD1
size: .

CDR3: CASSSGDREGQYF
DNA: TGCGCCAGCAGCTCGGGGGACAGGGAGGGTCAGTACTTC
V: TRBV5-1
J: TRBJ2-7
D: TRBD1
size: few

CDR3: CASSETYVAGGMYTQYF
DNA: TGCGCCAGCAGTGAGACCTACGTAGCGGGAGGAATGTATACCCAGTACTTC
V: TRBV10-2
J: TRBJ2-5
D: TRBD2
size: .

CDR3: CASIEATGLGQYF
DNA: TGTGCCAGCATAGAGGCTACCGGTCTAGGGCAGTACTTC
V: TRBV6-5
J: TRBJ2-7
D: .
size: .

CDR3: CASSGRLALDSYEQYF
DNA: TGTGCCAGCAGCGGAAGACTAGCGTTAGACTCCTACGAGCAGTACTTC
V: TRBV7-9
J: TRBJ2-7
D: TRBD2
size: .

CDR3: CATGTQDTGELFF
DNA: TGTGCCACCGGGACACAGGACACCGGGGAGCTGTTTTTT
V: TRBV6-6
J: TRBJ2-2
D: .
size: .

CDR3: CASSYLGTAYNEQFF
DNA: TGTGCCAGCAGCTATCTAGGGACAGCTTACAATGAGCAGTTCTTC
V: TRBV7-2
J: TRBJ2-1
D: TRBD1
size: .

CDR3: CASSMASGYNEQFF
DNA: TGTGCCAGTAGTATGGCTAGCGGGTACAATGAGCAGTTCTTC
V: TRBV19
J: TRBJ2-1
D: TRBD2
size: .

CDR3: CASSLSARRSPLHF
DNA: TGTGCCAGCAGTTTATCGGCGCGGCGGTCACCCCTCCACTTT
V: TRBV28
J: TRBJ1-6
D: .
size: .

CDR3: CASSYPTDFTDTQYF
DNA: TGTGCCAGCAGTTACCCGACAGATTTCACAGATACGCAGTATTTT
V: TRBV6-2/TRBV6-3
J: TRBJ2-3
D: .
size: .

CDR3: CSVAGQMNTEAFF
DNA: TGCAGCGTCGCGGGACAGATGAACACTGAAGCTTTCTTT
V: TRBV29-1
J: TRBJ1-1
D: TRBD1
size: many

CDR3: CASSLVGGRGQPQHF
DNA: TGTGCCAGCAGCTTGGTAGGGGGACGGGGTCAGCCCCAGCATTTT
V: TRBV5-6
J: TRBJ1-5
D: .
size: .

CDR3: CATSDRKQGLGETQYF
DNA: TGTGCCACCAGTGACAGAAAACAGGGGCTCGGAGAGACCCAGTACTTC
V: TRBV24-1
J: TRBJ2-5
D: TRBD1
size: .

CDR3: CASSGDRGSGNTIYF
DNA: TGTGCCAGCAGCGGGGACAGGGGATCTGGAAACACCATATATTTT
V: TRBV5-6
J: TRBJ1-3
D: TRBD1
size: .

CDR3: CASSPAGSALGEQFF
DNA: TGTGCCAGCAGCCCAGCGGGGAGCGCCCTGGGAGAGCAGTTCTTC
V: TRBV11-2
J: TRBJ2-1
D: TRBD2
size: .

CDR3: CASSLGGGDTDTQYF
DNA: TGTGCCAGCAGCTTGGGCGGGGGCGACACAGATACGCAGTATTTT
V: TRBV5-5
J: TRBJ2-3
D: .
size: .

CDR3: CASSPGQGRKSGELFF
DNA: TGCGCCAGCAGCCCCGGACAGGGAAGGAAATCAGGGGAGCTGTTTTTT
V: TRBV5-1
J: TRBJ2-2
D: TRBD1
size: few

CDR3: CASSIDRASSKLFF
DNA: TGTGCCAGTAGTATCGACAGGGCGTCATCGAAACTGTTTTTT
V: TRBV19
J: TRBJ1-4
D: TRBD1
size: .

CDR3: CAISATNPGHPGELFF
DNA: TGTGCCATCAGTGCGACTAACCCGGGACATCCCGGGGAGCTGTTTTTT
V: TRBV10-3
J: TRBJ2-2
D: .
size: .

CDR3: CASSWGQGSQPQHF
DNA: TGTGCCAGCAGTTGGGGACAGGGGAGTCAGCCCCAGCATTTT
V: TRBV28
J: TRBJ1-5
D: TRBD1
size: .

CDR3: CASSSQGVADTQYF
DNA: TGCGCCAGCAGCTCACAGGGGGTCGCAGATACGCAGTATTTT
V: TRBV5-1
J: TRBJ2-3
D: TRBD1
size: .

CDR3: CASSSGWGGVVETQYF
DNA: TGTGCCAGCAGCTCCGGGTGGGGGGGAGTAGTGGAGACCCAGTACTTC
V: TRBV11-2
J: TRBJ2-5
D: TRBD2
size: few

CDR3: CASSSDGTEAFF
DNA: TGTGCCAGCAGTTCAGATGGTACTGAAGCTTTCTTT
V: TRBV6-5
J: TRBJ1-1
D: .
size: .

CDR3: CASSLDSGSGNTIYF
DNA: TGTGCCAGCAGCTTAGATTCAGGCTCTGGAAACACCATATATTTT
V: TRBV7-2
J: TRBJ1-3
D: .
size: .

CDR3: CASSEQLSSGNTIYF
DNA: TGTGCCAGCAGTGAACAGTTAAGCTCTGGAAACACCATATATTTT
V: TRBV6-1
J: TRBJ1-3
D: .
size: once

CDR3: CASTFGLDTDTQYF
DNA: TGTGCCAGCACCTTCGGACTGGACACAGATACGCAGTATTTT
V: TRBV11-2
J: TRBJ2-3
D: .
size: few

CDR3: CASSEVSEQYF
DNA: TGTGCCAGCAGTGAAGTCTCCGAGCAGTACTTC
V: TRBV6-1
J: TRBJ2-7
D: .
size: .

CDR3: CASSSSLVGELFF
DNA: TGTGCCAGCAGTTCTAGTTTGGTCGGGGAGCTGTTTTTT
V: TRBV2
J: TRBJ2-2
D: .
size: .

CDR3: CASSQTAGTAYEQYF
DNA: TGTGCCAGCAGCCAGACCGCCGGGACAGCCTACGAGCAGTACTTC
V: TRBV4-2
J: TRBJ2-7
D: TRBD1
size: .

CDR3: CASSLSGGSYNEQFF
DNA: TGTGCCAGCAGCTTATCAGGGGGATCCTACAATGAGCAGTTCTTC
V: TRBV7-3
J: TRBJ2-1
D: TRBD1
size: .